This TCR beta chain was captured by sequencing in a study of T cells in Graves' hyperthyroidism and ophthalmopathy. What was amplified from RNA transcripts were TCR beta CDR3 regions. RT-PCR in the first round (using the HTBI primer set) targeted the TCR CDR3. Each CDR3 protein is one row after TCRdb ran MiXCR on the multiplex PCR reads. The sample lists around 600,000 distinct CDR3 sequences; just under 45% were seen once. This clonotype was observed at least ten times. The antigen is unknown. Overall study findings and caveats: The model identified upcoming ophthalmopathy a median roughly 6.5 months ahead of onset. Most thyroid clonotypes expanded above 0.001 appeared in blood too.

V was pared by 6 bases and J by 3 bases, with 5 bases of the junction left unmatched. The CDR3 spans 15 residues. Germline CDR1 reads SNHLY; CDR2 reads FYNNEI. This receptor was obtained from an adult man with Graves' disease, either hyperthyroidism or ophthalmopathy (not recorded which). The V gene is TRBV2, the J gene TRBJ1-5; 10 bases line up with TRBD1. Material for sequencing was peripheral blood or thyroid tissue (not recorded which). CDR3 sequence (DNA): TGTGCCAGCAGCCTAGGGACAGGGGTCAATCAGCCCCAGCATTTT. Residues: CASSLGTGVNQPQHF. Drawing the rest from reference TRBV2 and TRBJ1-5, the complete variable domain is EPEVTQTPSHQVTQMGQEVILRCVPISNHLYFYWYRQILGQKVEFLVSFYNNEISEKSEIFDDQFSVERPDGSNFTLKIRSTKLEDSAMYFCASSLGTGVNQPQHFGDGTRLSIL.